Here is one T cell receptor beta chain with its context. Its target is not known. Healthy donors were controls matched for age and sex. The sample originates from a study of CD8 T cells in Susac syndrome. After extraction with the RNeasy kit, about 0.45 to 1 ug of the RNA was reverse transcribed using random hexamers. TCRdb itself ran the immunoSEQ multiplex PCR reads through MiXCR, one entry per CDR3 protein. The data hold over 120,000 distinct CDR3 sequences, with 94% observed a single time. Per the germline V gene, CDR1 is MNHEY and CDR2 is SVGAGI. The CDR3 is 13 amino acids. Trimming left V 8 bases short and J 4 bases short, with 14 bases between. The study, taken as a whole, reports: As the study acknowledged, the number of individuals in its TCR sequencing and HLA analysis was relatively small.

The sample was CD4+ T cells from PBMCs. The chain employs TRBV6-5 and TRBJ1-2, with D perhaps matching TRBD1 (5 bases). The clonotype comes from a human donor in good health. This chain's CDR3 is CASQRGRSYGYTF. CDR3 nucleotide sequence: TGTGCCAGCCAAAGGGGCAGATCCTATGGCTACACCTTC.